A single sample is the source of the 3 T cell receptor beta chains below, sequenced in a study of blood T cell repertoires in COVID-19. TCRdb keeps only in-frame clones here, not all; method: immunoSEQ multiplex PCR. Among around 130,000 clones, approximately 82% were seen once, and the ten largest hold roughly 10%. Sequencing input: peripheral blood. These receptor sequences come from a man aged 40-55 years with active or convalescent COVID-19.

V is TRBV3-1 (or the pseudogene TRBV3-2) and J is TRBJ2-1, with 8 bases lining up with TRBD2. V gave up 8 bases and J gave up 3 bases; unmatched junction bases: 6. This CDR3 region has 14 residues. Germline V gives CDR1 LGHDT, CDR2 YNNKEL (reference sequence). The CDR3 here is CASQAGVYYNEQFF. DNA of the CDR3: TGTGCCAGCCAAGCGGGGGTTTACTACAATGAGCAGTTCTTC.

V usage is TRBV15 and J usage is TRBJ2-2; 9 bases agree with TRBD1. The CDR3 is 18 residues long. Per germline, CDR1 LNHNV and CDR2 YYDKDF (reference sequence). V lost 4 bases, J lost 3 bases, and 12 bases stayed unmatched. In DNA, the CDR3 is TGTGCCACCAGCACCATGACAGGGGGGAAACAGGACACCGGGGAGCTGTTTTTT. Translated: CATSTMTGGKQDTGELFF.

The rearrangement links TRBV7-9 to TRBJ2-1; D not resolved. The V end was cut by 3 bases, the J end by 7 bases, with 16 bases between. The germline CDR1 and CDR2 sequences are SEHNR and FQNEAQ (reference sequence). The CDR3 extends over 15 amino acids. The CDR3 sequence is CASSLSFRDNNEQFF. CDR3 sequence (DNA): TGTGCCAGCAGCTTGAGCTTCCGAGACAATAATGAGCAGTTCTTC.